A single sample gave rise to the 18 T cell receptor beta chains below, sequenced in a study of coeliac disease. General study points: Lower clonality than controls marked TRB and TRG repertoires from active celiac intraepithelial and lamina propria samples.

Sequencing used immunoSEQ multiplex PCR; TCRdb keeps in-frame clones, though not all of them. This sample carries over 3,000 clones, around 71% of them seen once, and the ten largest clones take around 6%. Their antigen targets remain unknown. Sequencing was carried out using intraepithelial lymphocytes from the gut. These receptors were collected from a woman aged 60-75 years with active celiac disease.

The chain joins TRBV14 to TRBJ1-1, with 7 bases that match TRBD1. The ends lost 1 base at V and 4 bases at J; junction bases unmatched: 3. The CDR3 sequence is 14 residues long. Germline CDR1 is SGHDN and CDR2 is FVKESK. CDR3 nucleotide sequence: TGTGCCAGCAGCCAAGTACCAGGGGGCACTGAAGCTTTCTTT. This codes for CASSQVPGGTEAFF.

The V call is TRBV4-2, the J call TRBJ2-1; 12 positions match TRBD2. CDR1 and CDR2 (germline): LGHNA, YNFKEQ. This CDR3 spans 19 amino acids. J was trimmed by 0 bases and V by 4 bases; bases with no gene match: 10. The CDR3 protein is CASSLKLAGGPTSYNEQFF. CDR3 sequence (DNA): TGTGCCAGCAGCCTTAAACTAGCGGGGGGTCCAACCTCCTACAATGAGCAGTTCTTC.

J is TRBJ2-3 and V is TRBV11-1, with 9 bases identical to TRBD2. J lost 4 bases, V lost 5 bases, and 10 bases had no gene match. The CDR3 sequence is 16 residues long. Germline loops: CDR1 SGHAT, CDR2 FQDESV (reference sequence). The CDR3 DNA is TGTGCCAGCAGCCTCCGTCCCGGGACTAGCCCAGATACGCAGTATTTT. Translation gives CASSLRPGTSPDTQYF.

This clone was seen more than once but under ten times. The V call is TRBV21-1, the J call TRBJ1-5; the listed D gene, TRBD1, was not tested against the DNA. TRBV21-1 is a documented pseudogene. The CDR3 spans 20 residues. The CDR3 spells CASSKWGCGQDYLSNQPQHF. The CDR3, as DNA: TGTGCCAGCAGCAAATGGGGCTGCGGACAGGACTACCTAAGCAATCAGCCCCAGCATTTT.

J is TRBJ1-1 and V is TRBV30; D is possibly TRBD1 (5 bases). V lost 3 bases and J 7 bases, leaving 12 bases between the germline ends. Looked up from germline, CDR1 is GTSNPN and CDR2 is SVGIG (reference sequence). The CDR3 is 12 residues long. CDR3 DNA sequence: TGTGCCTGGAGGCAGGGCCAGTATGAAGCTTTCTTT. Amino acids: CAWRQGQYEAFF.

The chain joins TRBV18 to TRBJ2-3, with unresolved D. V was trimmed by 3 bases and J by 5 bases, leaving 9 bases between them. Germline CDR1 reads KGHSH; CDR2 reads LQKENI. CDR3 length: 13 amino acids. CDR3 protein: CASSPPNVDTQYF. The CDR3 nucleotides read TGTGCCAGCTCACCCCCAAATGTAGATACGCAGTATTTT. Filled out from reference TRBV18 and TRBJ2-3, the complete variable domain reads NAGVMQNPRHLVRRRGQEARLRCSPMKGHSHVYWYRQLPEEGLKFMVYLQKENIIDESGMPKERFSAEFPKEGPSILRIQQVVRGDSAAYFCASSPPNVDTQYFGPGTRLTVL.

The chain carries TRBV28 and TRBJ2-7, with TRBD2 identical over 11 bases. With V trimmed by 3 bases and J by 1 base, 17 bases remained unmatched. Germline assignment: CDR1 MDHEN and CDR2 SYDVKM. The CDR3 consists of 20 residues. The CDR3 region has the DNA TGTGCCAGCAGTTTGGGCGGCTTGAGGGTTACTAGCGGGAGTTCCTACGAGCAGTACTTC. This encodes CASSLGGLRVTSGSSYEQYF.

The sample holds one count of this clone. The chain carries TRBV7-9 and TRBJ2-7, with D uncertain. V was pared by 5 bases and J by 2 bases, with 7 bases between. The CDR3 consists of 12 residues. Germline lookup yields CDR1 SEHNR and CDR2 FQNEAQ (reference sequence). The CDR3 DNA reads as TGTGCCAGCAGCACCGGTCCCTACGAGCAGTACTTC. The encoded protein is CASSTGPYEQYF.

This clone has only a few counts. V and J are TRBV2 and TRBJ2-7; D unclear. This CDR3 comprises 12 residues. Trimming stripped 6 bases from V and 6 bases from J, with 12 bases between. The germline V gene has CDR1 SNHLY and CDR2 FYNNEI. In DNA, the CDR3 is TGTGCCAGCAGCCCTTTAGATGCCGAGCAGTACTTC. It yields the protein CASSPLDAEQYF.

This chain connects TRBV18 to TRBJ2-4; D gene unclear. The length of the CDR3 is 16 residues. Per germline, CDR1 KGHSH and CDR2 LQKENI. V lost 2 bases and J 1 base, leaving 12 bases between the germline ends. This CDR3 is CASSPALVRAKNIQYF. Written as DNA, the CDR3 is TGTGCCAGCTCACCAGCCCTTGTCAGGGCCAAAAACATTCAGTACTTC.

The chain uses TRBV19 and TRBJ1-5; weak D call: TRBD1 (5 bases). This CDR3 is 15 amino acids long. CDR1 and CDR2 from the germline V gene are LNHDA and SQIVND (reference sequence). The V and J ends lost 4 bases and 0 bases respectively, with 10 bases between them. The CDR3: CASSKYDSSNQPQHF. The DNA of the CDR3 is TGTGCCAGTAGTAAATACGACAGTAGCAATCAGCCCCAGCATTTT.

This clone was seen only a few times. The rearrangement joins TRBV7-3 to TRBJ1-1; D is undetermined. This CDR3 has 13 amino acids. Trimming left V 1 base short and J 0 bases short, with 3 bases between. Germline V lookup: CDR1 SGHTA, CDR2 FQGTGA. The CDR3 reads CASSLSMNTEAFF. In DNA, the CDR3 is TGTGCCAGCAGCTTAAGTATGAACACTGAAGCTTTCTTT.

By proportion, this clone is large. V gene TRBV5-1 combines with J gene TRBJ2-2; D remains unclear. The ends were cut back, 6 bases at V and 1 base at J, with 7 bases in the middle. The CDR3 runs to 13 residues. The V gene's germline CDR1 is SGHRS and CDR2 YFSETQ. CDR3 sequence reads: CASKPENTGELFF. CDR3 DNA: TGCGCCAGCAAGCCTGAGAACACCGGGGAGCTGTTTTTT. Based on the CDR3 plus reference TRBV5-1 and TRBJ2-2, the full variable domain is KAGVTQTPRYLIKTRGQQVTLSCSPISGHRSVSWYQQTPGQGLQFLFEYFSETQRNKGNFPGRFSGRQFSNSRSEMNVSTLELGDSALYLCASKPENTGELFFGEGSRLTVL.

The chain links TRBV7-3 to TRBJ2-1; weak D call: TRBD1 (6 bases). CDR1 and CDR2 from the germline V gene are SGHTA and FQGTGA. This CDR3 is 16 amino acids long. Deletions cut 1 base from V and 6 bases from J, with 16 bases between. CDR3 DNA: TGTGCCAGCAGCTTAAATGCAGGGGCTGGATTCAATGAGCAGTTCTTC. This translates into CASSLNAGAGFNEQFF.

J is TRBJ1-4 and V is TRBV6-1, with 9 bases matching TRBD1. There are 14 residues in the CDR3. With V trimmed by 6 bases and J by 6 bases, 5 bases remained unmatched. The germline V gene has CDR1 MNHNS and CDR2 SASEGT. The CDR3 DNA reads TGTGCCAGCAGCTGGACAGGGGTTGATGAAAAACTGTTTTTT. It encodes CASSWTGVDEKLFF.

This clone showed up just once. The chain carries TRBV4-2 and TRBJ2-5, with 9 bases identical to TRBD2. Germline CDR1 is LGHNA and CDR2 is YNFKEQ. The J segment lost 5 bases and the V segment lost 0 bases, leaving 7 bases of the junction unmatched. The CDR3 extends over 16 amino acids. The CDR3 DNA reads as TGTGCCAGCAGCCAAGACGGCGGGAGGGCATTGGAGACCCAGTACTTC. As protein: CASSQDGGRALETQYF.

By share, this clone ranks as medium-sized (0.01 to 0.1%). The chain combines TRBV7-2 with TRBJ1-4, with 9 bases lining up with TRBD1. This CDR3 spans 16 amino acids. Germline CDR1 is SGHTA and CDR2 is FQGNSA. V dropped 1 base and J dropped 10; count of bases not matched to a gene: 10. CDR3 sequence: CASSLGLWDRDSKLFF. DNA for the CDR3: TGTGCCAGCAGCTTAGGGTTATGGGACAGGGATTCAAAACTGTTTTTT.

The chain joins TRBV30 to TRBJ2-3; no firm D call. From germline, CDR1 is GTSNPN and CDR2 SVGIG (reference sequence). The CDR3 spans 15 residues. V lost 1 base and J 0 bases, leaving 11 bases between the germline ends. The CDR3 reads CAWSGSGISTDTQYF. In DNA form, the CDR3 reads TGTGCCTGGAGTGGGAGTGGCATTAGCACAGATACGCAGTATTTT.